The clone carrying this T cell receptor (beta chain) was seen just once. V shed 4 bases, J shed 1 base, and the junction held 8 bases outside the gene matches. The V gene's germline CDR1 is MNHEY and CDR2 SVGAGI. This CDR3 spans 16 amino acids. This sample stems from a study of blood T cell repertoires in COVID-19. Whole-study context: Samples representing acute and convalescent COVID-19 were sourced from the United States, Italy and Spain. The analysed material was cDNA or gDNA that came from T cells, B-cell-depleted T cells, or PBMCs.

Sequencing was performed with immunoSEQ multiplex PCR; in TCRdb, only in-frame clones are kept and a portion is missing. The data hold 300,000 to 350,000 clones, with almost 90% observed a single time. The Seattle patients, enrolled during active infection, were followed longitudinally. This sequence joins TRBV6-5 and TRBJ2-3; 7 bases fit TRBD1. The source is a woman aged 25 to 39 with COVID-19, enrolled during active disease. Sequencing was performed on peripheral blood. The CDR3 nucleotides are TGTGCCAGCAGTTTACAGGGGTTCGTTGGCACAGATACGCAGTATTTT. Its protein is CASSLQGFVGTDTQYF.